This TCR beta chain was identified during a study of T cells in Graves' hyperthyroidism and ophthalmopathy. Study overall: Specimen type is peripheral blood, collected at initial diagnosis prior to any treatment. General study points: Blood samples included most of the expanded thyroid clonotypes exceeding 0.001.

From RNA transcripts, TCR beta CDR3 regions were amplified. An initial round of RT-PCR targeting the TCR CDR3 relied on the HTBI primer set. One entry per CDR3 protein results from TCRdb running MiXCR on the multiplex PCR reads. The data hold a few hundred thousand distinct CDR3 sequences, with under 25% observed a single time. V lost 6 bases to trimming and J lost 0 bases, with 12 bases between them. Germline V lookup: CDR1 MNHNS, CDR2 SASEGT. The CDR3 has 15 residues. At least ten counts were recorded for this clonotype. No antigen is known for it. Each ophthalmopathy patient scored at least 3 on the Clinical Activity Score and at least 4 on NOSPECS grade, with duration under 3 months. Uncontrolled infection, other autoimmune disease, pregnancy and lactation each barred patients from inclusion.

The gene calls are TRBV6-1 and TRBJ1-5; D unresolved. This receptor was identified in a woman aged 70-85 years with Graves' ophthalmopathy. Source material: blood. The CDR3 bases are TGTGCCAGCAGGGAAACTCCTAATAGCAATCAGCCCCAGCATTTT. Its protein product is CASRETPNSNQPQHF.